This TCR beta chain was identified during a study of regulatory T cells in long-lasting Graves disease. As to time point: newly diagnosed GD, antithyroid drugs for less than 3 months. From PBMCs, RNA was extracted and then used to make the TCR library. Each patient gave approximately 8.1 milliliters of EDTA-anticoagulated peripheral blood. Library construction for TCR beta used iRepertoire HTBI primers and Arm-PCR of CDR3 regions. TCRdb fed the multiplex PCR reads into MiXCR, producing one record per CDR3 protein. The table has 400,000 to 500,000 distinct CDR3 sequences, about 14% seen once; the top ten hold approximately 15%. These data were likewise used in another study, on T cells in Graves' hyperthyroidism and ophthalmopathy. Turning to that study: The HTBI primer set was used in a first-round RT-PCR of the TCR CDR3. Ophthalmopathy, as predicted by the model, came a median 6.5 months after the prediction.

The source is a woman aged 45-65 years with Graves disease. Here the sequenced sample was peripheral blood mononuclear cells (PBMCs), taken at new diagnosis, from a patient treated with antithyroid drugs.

Here the CDR3 DNA reads TGTGCCAGCAGCTTACAACCCGGGGAGCTGTTTTTT. Translation: CASSLQPGELFF. V gene TRBV7-9 combines with J gene TRBJ2-2, with D unclear. V dropped 2 bases and J dropped 6 bases, with 4 bases sitting between them. The CDR3 sequence is 12 residues long. Germline CDR1 and CDR2: SEHNR and FQNEAQ (reference sequence).